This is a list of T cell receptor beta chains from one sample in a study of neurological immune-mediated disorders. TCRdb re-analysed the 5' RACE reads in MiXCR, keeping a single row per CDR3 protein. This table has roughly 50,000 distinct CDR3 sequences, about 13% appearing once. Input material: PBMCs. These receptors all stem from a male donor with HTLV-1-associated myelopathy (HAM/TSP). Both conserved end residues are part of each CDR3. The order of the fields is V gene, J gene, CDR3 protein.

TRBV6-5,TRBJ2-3,CASSYQTGLITDTQYF
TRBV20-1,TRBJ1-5,CSAQWNSNQPQHF
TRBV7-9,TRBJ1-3,CASSQAAGGGNTIYF
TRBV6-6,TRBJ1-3,CASSYGDGSGNTIYF
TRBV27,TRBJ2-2,CASRTVQGLTGELFF
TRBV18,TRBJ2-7,CASSATPGQTYEQYF
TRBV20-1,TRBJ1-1,CSATLLGAFF
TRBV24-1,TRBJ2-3,CATSDFSGARVRDTQYF
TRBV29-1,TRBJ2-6,CSVGQASGANVLTF
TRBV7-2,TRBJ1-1,CASSWQDRDTEAFF
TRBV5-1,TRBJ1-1,CASSWRGEQVNTEAFF
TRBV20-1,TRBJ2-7,CSARQNGRGPSYEQYF
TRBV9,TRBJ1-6,CASSVASSWESPLHF
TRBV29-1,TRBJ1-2,CSVDGTGLGYGYTF
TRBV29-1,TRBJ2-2,CSVTGTGNTGELFF
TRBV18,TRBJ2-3,CASSAASTDTQYF
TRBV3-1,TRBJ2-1,CASSQDRGGQFF
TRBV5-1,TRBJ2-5,CASSLDHQETQYF
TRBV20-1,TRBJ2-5,CSARDQLKGAQETQYF
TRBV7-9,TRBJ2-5,CASRARGLEETQYF
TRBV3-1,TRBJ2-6,CASSQVGSWGISGANVLTF
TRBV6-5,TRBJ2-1,CASSPTGGPYNEQFF
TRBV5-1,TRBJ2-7,CASSPLGNEQYF
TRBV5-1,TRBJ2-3,CASSGKTGAFTDTQYF
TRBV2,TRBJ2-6,CASSDESSGANVLTF
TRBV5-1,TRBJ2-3,CASTLALSITDTQYF
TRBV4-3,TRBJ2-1,CASSQSRYGYNEQFF
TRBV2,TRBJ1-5,CASSIGYSNQPQHF
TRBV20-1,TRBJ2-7,CSARLPDNEQYF
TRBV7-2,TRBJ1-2,CASSLGDGAGGYTF
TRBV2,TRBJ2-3,CASRVGGTSTDTQYF
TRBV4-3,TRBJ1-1,CASSQDFRADEAFF
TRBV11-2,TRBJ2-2,CASSFRDYNTGELFF
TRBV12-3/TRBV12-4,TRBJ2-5,CASSWDGGHQETQYF
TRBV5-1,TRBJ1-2,CASSLDSGHREGYTF